These 11 T cell receptor beta chains were sequenced from one sample in a study of high-grade serous ovarian cancer treatment subgroups. The table came from immunoSEQ multiplex PCR; TCRdb's copy has only in-frame clones and leaves some out. The sample carries almost 4,500 clones, more than 70% recorded once. Tumor tissue was taken before any definitive surgery or chemotherapy was given. Sequences were obtained from tumor tissue. The receptor source for this set is a human donor with high-grade serous ovarian cancer.

The chain has TRBV1 and TRBJ2-7; no check of the table's D call, TRBD2, against the DNA was made. TRBV1 is assigned pseudogene status. The CDR3 has 16 amino acids. CDR3 DNA sequence: TGCACCAGCAGCCAAGACCCCACGGGGGGGCCTTACGAGCAGTACTTC. This gives the protein CTSSQDPTGGPYEQYF.

The chain employs TRBV15 and TRBJ2-1; maybe TRBD2 (6 bases). Trimming left V 2 bases short and J 4 bases short, with 9 bases between. In germline, CDR1 is LNHNV, CDR2 YYDKDF (reference sequence). The CDR3 has 14 amino acids. CDR3 nucleotides: TGTGCCACCAGCAGACGGGGGAGTTACAATGAGCAGTTCTTC. Protein sequence: CATSRRGSYNEQFF.

This rearrangement joins TRBV2 to TRBJ1-2; 8 bases agree with TRBD1. Germline V CDR1 and CDR2: SNHLY, FYNNEI. The CDR3 covers 14 residues. The junction had 13 bases not matched to a gene; V was cut back by 6 bases and J by 10 bases. CDR3 sequence (DNA): TGTGCCAGCAGGCTGACAGGGGACCGGGGGGACTACACCTTC. As protein: CASRLTGDRGDYTF. The entire variable domain, with the rest obtained from reference TRBV2 and TRBJ1-2, is as follows: EPEVTQTPSHQVTQMGQEVILRCVPISNHLYFYWYRQILGQKVEFLVSFYNNEISEKSEIFDDQFSVERPDGSNFTLKIRSTKLEDSAMYFCASRLTGDRGDYTFGSGTRLTVV.

J is TRBJ1-4 and V is TRBV6-1; the D gene is possibly TRBD1 (5 bases). The germline V gene encodes CDR1 MNHNS and CDR2 SASEGT. With 4 bases removed from V and 10 bases from J, the gap between germline ends came to 28 bases. This CDR3 is built from 18 residues. The DNA of the CDR3 is TGTGCCAGCAGTGGTCGGGACGGGGCGCCTACGGGGATGGGAAAACTGTTTTTT. Its translation: CASSGRDGAPTGMGKLFF.

The rearrangement uses TRBV6-5 and TRBJ2-7; 7 bases align to TRBD2. The CDR3 contains 14 residues. CDR1 and CDR2 (germline): MNHEY, SVGAGI. The V and J ends lost 5 bases and 0 bases, in that order; junction bases with no gene match: 4. CDR3 nucleotide sequence: TGTGCCAGCAGTCCCGGGGGGAGCTCCTACGAGCAGTACTTC. It yields the protein CASSPGGSSYEQYF.

This sequence joins TRBV7-9 and TRBJ1-2, with D possibly matching TRBD1 (6 bases). Trimming shortened V by 5 bases and J by 8 bases, and 15 bases separated the two germline ends. The germline CDR1 and CDR2 sequences are SEHNR and FQNEAQ (reference sequence). There are 13 residues in the CDR3. The CDR3 DNA follows: TGTGCCAGCAGCCTATCTCAGGGGCTCGGCTACACCTTC. As protein: CASSLSQGLGYTF.

V and J are TRBV19 and TRBJ1-6; no definite D call. Deletions cut 6 bases from V and 0 bases from J, with 12 bases between. This CDR3 contains 16 residues. CDR1 and CDR2 (germline): LNHDA, SQIVND (reference sequence). The CDR3 sequence is CASREGARSYNSPLHF. DNA of the CDR3: TGTGCCAGTAGGGAGGGAGCACGCTCCTATAATTCACCCCTCCACTTT.

This chain links TRBV7-8 with TRBJ1-4; D is unclear. CDR1 and CDR2 from the germline V gene are SGHVS and FQNEAQ. Trimming took off 0 bases at V and 3 bases at J, with 8 bases between the two ends. This CDR3 has 15 residues. CDR3: CASSLAARSNEKLFF. In nucleotides, the CDR3 is TGTGCCAGCAGCTTAGCGGCCAGATCTAATGAAAAACTGTTTTTT.

The V call is TRBV5-1, the J call TRBJ2-7, with 14 bases that match TRBD2. V lost 4 bases and J lost 4; bases outside the gene matches: 16. The CDR3 consists of 19 residues. The V gene's germline CDR1 is SGHRS and CDR2 YFSETQ. The CDR3 sequence: CASSRGTSGSGRNEYEQYF. The CDR3 DNA reads as TGCGCCAGCAGCCGGGGGACTAGCGGGAGTGGGCGAAACGAATACGAGCAGTACTTC.

This sequence joins TRBV11-2 and TRBJ2-7; D may be TRBD1 or TRBD2 (5 bases each). There are 14 residues in the CDR3. From germline, CDR1 is SGHAT and CDR2 FQNNGV. V dropped 5 bases and J dropped 3 bases, with 14 bases sitting between them. CDR3 coding DNA: TGTGCCAGCAGCCCCGGGACGGCGCTCTACGAGCAGTACTTC. Its translation: CASSPGTALYEQYF.

This clone has a single count. The rearrangement links TRBV5-4 to TRBJ2-5; unclear D gene. CDR1 is SGHNT and CDR2 is YYREEE in the germline V gene (reference sequence). V dropped 0 bases and J dropped 5 bases, with 8 bases sitting between them. This CDR3 is built from 13 residues. CDR3 in amino acids: CASSLAGPETQYF. The CDR3 DNA is TGTGCCAGCAGCTTGGCGGGTCCCGAGACCCAGTACTTC.